This is a list of T cell receptor beta chains from one sample in a study of T cells in Graves' hyperthyroidism and ophthalmopathy. TCRdb ran MiXCR on the multiplex PCR reads and lists one entry per CDR3 protein. The data contain over 450,000 distinct CDR3 sequences, approximately 15% of them singletons. Source material: blood. The receptors derive from a young woman with Graves' hyperthyroidism. CDR3s include the opening cysteine and the closing phenylalanine or tryptophan. D genes are given only for firm matches. Clone sizes are given selectively: once, few, many, or a class where the clone is expanded.

length,V,D,J,size,CDR3,DNA
13,TRBV3-1,.,TRBJ1-2,.,CASSQDSRARYTF,TGTGCCAGCAGCCAAGACAGCAGGGCACGCTACACCTTC
14,TRBV20-1,.,TRBJ2-3,many,CSASSSDRTDTQYF,TGCAGTGCTTCGAGCTCCGACCGCACAGATACGCAGTATTTT
13,TRBV12-3/TRBV12-4,.,TRBJ1-5,many,CASSLLGVQPQHF,TGTGCCAGCAGTTTATTGGGGGTCCAGCCCCAGCATTTT
13,TRBV18,.,TRBJ1-2,.,CASSPGGNYGCTF,TGTGCCAGCTCACCGGGGGGGAACTATGGCTGCACCTTC
15,TRBV12-3/TRBV12-4,TRBD2,TRBJ2-1,.,CASTNKVLADNEQFF,TGTGCCAGCACCAACAAGGTACTAGCGGACAATGAGCAGTTCTTC
14,TRBV29-1,.,TRBJ1-2,many,CSVKGSKDDYGYTF,TGCAGCGTGAAAGGATCGAAAGATGACTATGGCTACACCTTC
17,TRBV12-3/TRBV12-4,.,TRBJ2-3,many,CASSLANKGSCTDTQYF,TGTGCCAGCAGTTTAGCAAATAAGGGCAGCTGCACAGATACGCAGTATTTT
18,TRBV7-3,TRBD2,TRBJ2-1,many,CASSPHPQGLAVHNEQFF,TGTGCCAGCAGCCCCCACCCTCAGGGACTAGCGGTACACAATGAGCAGTTCTTC
15,TRBV9,.,TRBJ1-3,.,CASSVGGLVRNTIYF,TGTGCCAGCAGCGTAGGAGGTCTTGTAAGGAACACCATATATTTT
19,TRBV3-1,.,TRBJ2-2,once,CASSPDTRLVRGDTGELFF,TGTGCCAGCAGCCCAGATACCCGACTAGTTAGGGGGGACACCGGGGAGCTGTTTTTT
13,TRBV27,TRBD2,TRBJ2-4,.,CASSLEAGGLPYF,TGTGCCAGCAGTTTAGAAGCGGGAGGGTTACCGTACTTC
17,TRBV20-1,TRBD2,TRBJ2-1,.,CSADRPGEGLWNNEQFF,TGCAGTGCCGATAGACCGGGGGAGGGCCTGTGGAACAATGAGCAGTTCTTC
14,TRBV5-5,.,TRBJ1-4,.,CASSPDGGNEKLFF,TGTGCCAGCAGCCCGGATGGAGGTAATGAAAAACTGTTTTTT
15,TRBV5-1,.,TRBJ1-5,.,CASSLGGDGFQPQHF,TGCGCCAGCAGCTTGGGGGGGGACGGCTTCCAGCCCCAGCATTTT
13,TRBV12-3/TRBV12-4,.,TRBJ1-2,many,CASSPDSFYGYTF,TGTGCCAGCAGCCCCGACAGCTTCTATGGCTACACCTTC
14,TRBV3-1,TRBD2,TRBJ2-5,many,CASSQVLAGETQYF,TGTGCCAGCAGCCAAGTCCTAGCGGGAGAGACCCAGTACTTC
15,TRBV27,TRBD1,TRBJ2-7,many,CASSRQYRGPYEQYF,TGTGCCAGCAGTCGCCAATACAGGGGCCCCTACGAGCAGTACTTC
15,TRBV6-1,.,TRBJ2-5,many,CASSYTQGGGETQYF,TGTGCCAGCAGTTACACCCAGGGAGGAGGAGAGACCCAGTACTTC
15,TRBV7-9,TRBD1,TRBJ2-7,.,CASSGRDRVTYEQYF,TGTGCCAGCAGCGGCCGGGACAGGGTTACTTACGAGCAGTACTTC
17,TRBV5-4,.,TRBJ2-5,many,CASSRTGRGSNGETQYF,TGTGCCAGCAGCCGCACGGGAAGGGGGAGCAACGGAGAGACCCAGTACTTC
12,TRBV12-3/TRBV12-4,.,TRBJ2-5,few,CASSLELSVGYF,TGTGCCAGCAGTCTCGAGTTATCAGTAGGGTACTTC
13,TRBV11-2,.,TRBJ2-7,many,CASSFGDSYEQYF,TGTGCCAGCAGCTTTGGAGACTCCTACGAGCAGTACTTC
14,TRBV3-1,.,TRBJ2-1,.,CASSRIEGYNEQFF,TGTGCCAGCAGCCGTATAGAGGGCTACAATGAGCAGTTCTTC